This T cell receptor (beta chain) appears in the sequencing data of a study of OX40 agonist ivuxolimab in advanced cancers. The CDR3 contains 14 residues. The germline V gene has CDR1 KGHSH and CDR2 LQKENI. With 2 bases removed from V and 8 bases from J, the gap between germline ends came to 13 bases. Assay: immunoSEQ multiplex PCR; the TCRdb copy retains only in-frame clones and omits some. The sample lists 73,000 or so clones, 88% occurring once. The receptor's source is an adult with an advanced solid tumor such as melanoma, head and neck, liver or kidney cancer. J is TRBJ2-1 and V is TRBV18, with D possibly being TRBD2 (6 bases). The sequencing used CD4+ or CD8+ T cells sorted from blood, collected in a trial of the OX40 agonist ivuxolimab. CDR3 sequence reads: CASSPVRAGYEQFF. The CDR3 bases are TGTGCCAGCTCACCAGTTAGGGCGGGATATGAGCAGTTCTTC.